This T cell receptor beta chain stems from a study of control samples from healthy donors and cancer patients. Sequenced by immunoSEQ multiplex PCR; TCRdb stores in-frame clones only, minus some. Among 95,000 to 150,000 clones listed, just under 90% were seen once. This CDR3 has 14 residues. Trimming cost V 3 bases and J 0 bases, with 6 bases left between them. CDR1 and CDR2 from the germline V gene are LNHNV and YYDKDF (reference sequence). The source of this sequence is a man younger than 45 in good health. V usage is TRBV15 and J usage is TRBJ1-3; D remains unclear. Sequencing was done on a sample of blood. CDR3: CATSRPSSGNTIYF. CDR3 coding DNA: TGTGCCACCAGCAGGCCGAGCTCTGGAAACACCATATATTTT.